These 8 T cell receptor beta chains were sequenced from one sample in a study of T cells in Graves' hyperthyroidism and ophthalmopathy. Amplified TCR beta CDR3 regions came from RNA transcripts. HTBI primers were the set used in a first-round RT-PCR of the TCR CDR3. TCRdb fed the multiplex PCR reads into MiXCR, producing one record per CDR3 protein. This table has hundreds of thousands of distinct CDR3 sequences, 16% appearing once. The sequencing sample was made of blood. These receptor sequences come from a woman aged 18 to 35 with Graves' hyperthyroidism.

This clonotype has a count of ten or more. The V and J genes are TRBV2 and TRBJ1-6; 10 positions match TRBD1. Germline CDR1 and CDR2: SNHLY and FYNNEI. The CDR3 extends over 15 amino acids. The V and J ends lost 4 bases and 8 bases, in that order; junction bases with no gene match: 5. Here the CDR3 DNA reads TGTGCCAGCAGTGCGAGGGACAGGGGTTATTCACCCCTCCACTTT. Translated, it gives CASSARDRGYSPLHF.

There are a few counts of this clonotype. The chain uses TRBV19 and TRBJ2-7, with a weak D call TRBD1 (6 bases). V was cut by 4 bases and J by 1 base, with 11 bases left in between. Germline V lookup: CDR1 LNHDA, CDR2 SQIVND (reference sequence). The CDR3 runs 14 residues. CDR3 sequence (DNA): TGTGCCAGTAGTACAGGGGCGAGTTCCTACGAGCAGTACTTC. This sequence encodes CASSTGASSYEQYF.

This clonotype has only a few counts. Written as DNA, the CDR3 is TGTGCCAGCAGTCTCTTGGGAGGACAGGGGGGATATGGCTACACCTTC. It is translated as CASSLLGGQGGYGYTF. V usage is TRBV28 and J usage is TRBJ1-2; 10 bases agree with TRBD1. From germline, CDR1 is MDHEN and CDR2 SYDVKM. The V gene end was trimmed by 5 bases and the J gene end by 5 bases; junction bases not matched to a gene: 11. The CDR3 runs to 16 residues.

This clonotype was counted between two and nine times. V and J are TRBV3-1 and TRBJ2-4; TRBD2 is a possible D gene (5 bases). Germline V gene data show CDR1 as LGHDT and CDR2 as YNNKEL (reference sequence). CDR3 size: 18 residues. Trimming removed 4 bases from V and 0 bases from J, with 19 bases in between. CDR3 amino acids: CASSLRIASGLAKNIQYF. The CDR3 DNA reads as TGTGCCAGCAGCCTTCGAATAGCGTCCGGGCTAGCCAAAAACATTCAGTACTTC.

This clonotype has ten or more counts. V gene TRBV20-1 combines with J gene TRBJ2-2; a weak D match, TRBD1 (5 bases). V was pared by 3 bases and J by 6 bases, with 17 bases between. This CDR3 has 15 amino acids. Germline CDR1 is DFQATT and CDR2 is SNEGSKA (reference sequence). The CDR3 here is CSASPLQGRAGELFF. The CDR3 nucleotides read TGCAGTGCTAGCCCCCTGCAGGGTCGGGCCGGGGAGCTGTTTTTT.

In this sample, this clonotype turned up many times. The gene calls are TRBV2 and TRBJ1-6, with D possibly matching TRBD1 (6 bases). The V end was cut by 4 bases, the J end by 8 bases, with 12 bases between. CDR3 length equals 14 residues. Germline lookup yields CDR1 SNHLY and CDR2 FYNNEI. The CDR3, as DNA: TGTGCCAGCAGTGTGGCAGGGGTAGATTCACCCCTCCACTTT. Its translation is CASSVAGVDSPLHF.

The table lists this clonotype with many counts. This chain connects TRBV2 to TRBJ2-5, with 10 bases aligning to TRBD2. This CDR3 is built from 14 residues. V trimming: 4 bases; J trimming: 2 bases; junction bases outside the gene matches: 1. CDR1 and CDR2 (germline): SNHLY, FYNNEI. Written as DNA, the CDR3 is TGTGCCAGCAGTGTTAGCGGGGGGCAAGAGACCCAGTACTTC. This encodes CASSVSGGQETQYF.

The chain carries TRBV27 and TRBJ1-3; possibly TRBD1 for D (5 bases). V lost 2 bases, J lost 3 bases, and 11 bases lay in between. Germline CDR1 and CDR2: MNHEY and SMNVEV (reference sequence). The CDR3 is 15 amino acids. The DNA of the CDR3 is TGTGCCAGCAGTTTAGAGGGACGTTATGGAAACACCATATATTTT. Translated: CASSLEGRYGNTIYF.